These T cell receptor beta chains were read from a single sample in a study of blood T cell repertoires in COVID-19. Here immunoSEQ multiplex PCR was the method, and the copy in TCRdb shows in-frame clones only, minus some. Among around 140,000 clones listed, 75% to 90% were seen once. The specimen was peripheral blood. All receptors derive from a man between 65 and 80 years old who had recovered from COVID-19. Both conserved end residues are part of each CDR3. D genes are given only for firm matches. Only part of the rows carry a size: once, few, many, or a class if the clone is expanded.

V	size	D	J	DNA	CDR3
TRBV10-2	few	TRBD2	TRBJ2-1	TGCGCCAGCAGTATTAGCGGGAGGGCCAATGAGCAGTTCTTC	CASSISGRANEQFF
TRBV30	NA	NA	TRBJ1-2	TGTGCCTGGAGTCACGAGACAGGATCACGCGGTGGCTACACCTTC	CAWSHETGSRGGYTF
TRBV9	NA	NA	TRBJ1-2	TGTGCCAGCAGCGCAGACAGCTATGGCTACACCTTC	CASSADSYGYTF
TRBV30	NA	NA	TRBJ1-3	TGTGCCTGGAGTCCCGGACAGACTGGAAACACCATATATTTT	CAWSPGQTGNTIYF
TRBV6-2/TRBV6-3	NA	TRBD1	TRBJ2-7	TGTGCCAGCAGCTTATACGGACAGGGGAGTTCCTACGAGCAGTACTTC	CASSLYGQGSSYEQYF
TRBV13	NA	TRBD1	TRBJ2-3	TGTGCCAGCAGCCAAGCTTTAACCGGGACAGGGGAGGCAGATACGCAGTATTTT	CASSQALTGTGEADTQYF
TRBV7-2	NA	NA	TRBJ2-7	TGTGCCAGCAGCTCCTATGAGCGGGCCTCCTACGAGCAGTACTTC	CASSSYERASYEQYF
TRBV7-8	NA	NA	TRBJ2-3	TGTGCCAGCAGCTCCCCGGAGTCAGCGGCTAGCACAGATACGCAGTATTTT	CASSSPESAASTDTQYF
TRBV7-2	NA	TRBD1	TRBJ2-5	TGTGCCAGCAGCTGGGACAGGGGGCGGTCAGAGACCCAGTACTTC	CASSWDRGRSETQYF
TRBV28	NA	NA	TRBJ2-1	TGTGCCAGCAGATACAACCATAATGAGCAGTTCTTC	CASRYNHNEQFF